Listed below are T cell receptor beta chains from one sample, sequenced in a study of blood T cell repertoires in COVID-19. Only in-frame clones appear in the TCRdb table, and some are missing; sequencing was by immunoSEQ multiplex PCR. The table includes 150,000 to 200,000 clones, around 86% detected once. The sample was peripheral blood. The origin of the receptors is a woman aged 70-85 years with COVID-19, enrolled during active disease. Both conserved end residues are part of each CDR3. A D gene is named only where the DNA matches it firmly. Part of the rows lack a size; the others show once, few, many or a class for expanded clones.

j_gene | d_gene | v_gene | abundance | CDR3aa | CDR3nt
TRBJ2-2 | TRBD2 | TRBV10-3 | - | CAIPGGLAGETGELFF | TGTGCCATCCCCGGGGGACTAGCGGGAGAGACCGGGGAGCTGTTTTTT
TRBJ1-2 | TRBD1 | TRBV29-1 | - | CSVTMWDRGDSGYTF | TGCAGCGTCACAATGTGGGACAGGGGAGATTCTGGCTACACCTTC
TRBJ1-2 | TRBD1 | TRBV5-4 | - | CASSGQGGGDGGYTF | TGTGCCAGCAGCGGACAGGGGGGAGGGGATGGTGGCTACACCTTC
TRBJ2-3 | - | TRBV10-1 | once | CASSESGTTTDTQYF | TGCGCCAGCAGTGAGTCGGGGACAACCACAGATACGCAGTATTTT
TRBJ2-5 | TRBD1 | TRBV7-8 | - | CASSPRDRGGETQYF | TGTGCCAGCAGCCCAAGGGACAGGGGTGGGGAGACCCAGTACTTC
TRBJ2-3 | - | TRBV28 | - | CASSSFSRDNTNTQYF | TGTGCCAGCAGTTCATTCTCCCGGGACAATACCAATACGCAGTATTTT
TRBJ2-5 | - | TRBV19 | - | CASSIRQGGSTQYF | TGTGCCAGTAGTATCCGGCAGGGCGGTAGCACCCAGTACTTC
TRBJ2-2 | TRBD2 | TRBV25-1 | few | CASSTSGNTGELFF | TGTGCCAGCAGTACTAGCGGAAACACCGGGGAGCTGTTTTTT
TRBJ2-5 | TRBD2 | TRBV7-2 | - | CASSPRLAGVVETQYF | TGTGCCAGCAGCCCCCGACTAGCGGGAGTGGTAGAGACCCAGTACTTC
TRBJ2-2 | TRBD1 | TRBV28 | - | CASRTGGTGELFF | TGTGCCAGCAGAACAGGGGGCACCGGGGAGCTGTTTTTT
TRBJ1-1 | - | TRBV29-1 | - | CSGIGQPMNTEAFF | TGCAGTGGCATCGGACAACCGATGAACACTGAAGCTTTCTTT
TRBJ2-7 | TRBD2 | TRBV7-2 | - | CASSTPGLAGAGEQYF | TGTGCCAGCAGTACGCCCGGACTAGCGGGAGCGGGTGAGCAGTACTTC
TRBJ2-5 | - | TRBV5-6 | once | CASSLRGRRGIETQYF | TGTGCCAGCAGCTTGCGAGGACGAAGGGGGATTGAGACCCAGTACTTC
TRBJ2-7 | TRBD2 | TRBV5-1 | once | CASSPGGGSYEQYF | TGCGCCAGCAGCCCCGGGGGGGGCTCCTACGAGCAGTACTTC
TRBJ2-7 | - | TRBV5-6 | few | CASSRSWGPSYEQYF | TGTGCCAGCAGCCGATCCTGGGGGCCCTCCTACGAGCAGTACTTC
TRBJ2-1 | - | TRBV9 | - | CASSFSGYPYNEQFF | TGTGCCAGCAGTTTTAGCGGTTATCCCTACAATGAGCAGTTCTTC
TRBJ2-2 | - | TRBV18 | - | CASSPEGSTGELFF | TGTGCCAGCTCACCAGAAGGGAGCACCGGGGAGCTGTTTTTT
TRBJ2-5 | TRBD1 | TRBV11-2 | - | CASSLGGTGPTETQYF | TGTGCCAGCAGCTTAGGCGGGACAGGGCCGACAGAGACCCAGTACTTC
TRBJ2-7 | - | TRBV29-1 | - | CSARQSYEQYF | TGCAGCGCTAGACAGAGCTACGAGCAGTACTTC
TRBJ1-5 | TRBD1 | TRBV19 | - | CAVSRGAFPGGQPQHF | TGTGCCGTTTCCAGGGGGGCGTTTCCGGGCGGTCAGCCCCAGCATTTT
TRBJ2-5 | - | TRBV5-1 | many | CASSLAGVGGQETQYF | TGCGCCAGCAGCTTGGCCGGGGTTGGTGGGCAAGAGACCCAGTACTTC
TRBJ2-5 | - | TRBV27 | - | CASRNTGSETQYF | TGTGCCAGCAGGAATACAGGTTCAGAGACCCAGTACTTC
TRBJ2-5 | TRBD2 | TRBV5-1 | - | CASSLAGLAGETQYF | TGCGCCAGCAGCTTGGCCGGACTAGCGGGAGAGACCCAGTACTTC
TRBJ2-3 | TRBD2 | TRBV7-2 | - | CASSVLGLAGPDTQYF | TGTGCCAGCAGCGTATTGGGACTAGCGGGACCAGATACGCAGTATTTT
TRBJ2-1 | TRBD2 | TRBV9 | - | CASSASGLMLNEQFF | TGTGCCAGCAGCGCGTCGGGACTAATGCTTAATGAGCAGTTCTTC
TRBJ1-2 | - | TRBV30 | once | CAWSVRQGYGYTF | TGTGCCTGGAGTGTTCGGCAGGGGTATGGCTACACCTTC
TRBJ2-6 | - | TRBV9 | - | CASSVSPVSGANVLTF | TGTGCCAGCAGCGTATCCCCGGTATCCGGGGCCAACGTCCTGACTTTC